The 29 T cell receptor beta chains below were found in one sample sequenced in a study of T cells in Graves' hyperthyroidism and ophthalmopathy (dated by TCRdb to about 2019). The protocol used for the library was multiplex PCR. TCRdb lists the instrument as Illumina HiSeq 2000. The TCR beta CDR3 regions were amplified from RNA transcripts. A first-round RT-PCR of the TCR CDR3 used the HTBI primer set with the Qiagen OneStep RT-PCR kit. TCRdb itself trimmed the public reads at Q25 with fastp, ran MiXCR and retained productive beta chains. Rows are combined by CDR3 protein, so each entry shows the most common genes and DNA. The sample yields more than 250,000 distinct CDR3 sequences; roughly 15% were counted once. The ten largest make up 30% of the sample. The sequencing input was blood. These receptors all come from a woman in her forties or fifties with Graves' hyperthyroidism that later progressed to Graves' ophthalmopathy.

This clonotype was counted between two and nine times. The chain links TRBV6-1 to TRBJ2-1, with TRBD2 matching over 9 bases. The CDR3 runs to 14 residues. The J segment lost 5 bases and the V segment lost 7 bases, leaving 6 bases of the junction unmatched. The germline V gene encodes CDR1 MNHNS and CDR2 SASEGT. CDR3: CASMKLAGDNEQFF. CDR3 bases: TGTGCCAGCATGAAACTAGCGGGTGACAATGAGCAGTTCTTC.

This clonotype was seen at least ten times. The V call is TRBV27, the J call TRBJ2-7; D not resolved. Trimming took 2 bases from V and 4 from J, leaving 9 bases between them. Per germline, CDR1 MNHEY and CDR2 SMNVEV (reference sequence). The CDR3 totals 13 residues. For the CDR3, the DNA is TGTGCCAGCAGTTTAAGGGCCACGTACGAGCAGTACTTC. Translation gives CASSLRATYEQYF.

This clonotype showed up many times. The chain employs TRBV7-9 and TRBJ2-2; 8 bases agree with TRBD2. V dropped 5 bases and J dropped 2; count of bases not matched to a gene: 28. Germline values: CDR1 SEHNR, CDR2 FQNEAQ (reference sequence). The CDR3 is made up of 23 amino acids. CDR3 protein: CASSPRGSWAGGSSTLNTGELFF. In DNA, the CDR3 is TGTGCCAGCAGCCCACGGGGGTCGTGGGCGGGAGGTTCCTCGACGTTAAACACCGGGGAGCTGTTTTTT.

The gene calls are TRBV18 and TRBJ1-4; 9 nucleotides match TRBD1. This CDR3 spans 14 amino acids. Unmatched junction bases numbered 4, after V lost 3 bases and J lost 8 bases. CDR1 is KGHSH and CDR2 is LQKENI in the germline V gene. The CDR3: CASSPGQGGEKLFF. As DNA, the CDR3 is TGTGCCAGCTCACCGGGACAGGGTGGAGAAAAACTGTTTTTT.

This clonotype has a count of ten or more. This sequence joins TRBV18 and TRBJ1-1; D gene ambiguous. This CDR3 has 15 amino acids. Trimming removed 2 bases at V and 3 bases at J, with 13 bases between. Per the germline V gene, CDR1 is KGHSH and CDR2 is LQKENI. The CDR3 loop is CASSPGPGDYTEAFF. For the CDR3, the DNA is TGTGCCAGCTCACCAGGACCGGGTGATTACACTGAAGCTTTCTTT.

There are a few counts of this clonotype. The chain recombines TRBV9 with TRBJ2-2, with D perhaps TRBD1 (6 bases). Trimming cost V 1 base and J 4 bases, with 11 bases left between them. This CDR3 has 15 residues. Germline CDR1 reads SGDLS; CDR2 reads YYNGEE. CDR3 amino acids: CASSVQGFGTGELFF. In nucleotides, the CDR3 is TGTGCCAGCAGCGTACAGGGGTTCGGCACCGGGGAGCTGTTTTTT.

This clonotype was recorded at least ten times. The rearrangement uses TRBV20-1 and TRBJ1-2; D is ambiguous. Germline assignment: CDR1 DFQATT and CDR2 SNEGSKA (reference sequence). V dropped 3 bases and J dropped 4 bases, with 12 bases sitting between them. This CDR3 contains 13 residues. In DNA form, the CDR3 reads TGCAGTGCTAGGACGGAGGGAGGCTATGGCTACACCTTC. Amino acid sequence: CSARTEGGYGYTF.

This clonotype has a count of ten or more. The gene calls are TRBV7-3 and TRBJ2-2, with 8 nucleotides matching TRBD1. CDR3 length: 16 amino acids. The germline V gene has CDR1 SGHTA and CDR2 FQGTGA. Unmatched junction bases numbered 6, after V lost 5 bases and J lost 1 base. The CDR3 nucleotides read TGTGCCAGCAGCCCATGGGGGACAGGGAACACCGGGGAGCTGTTTTTT. Its protein is CASSPWGTGNTGELFF.

The sample holds many counts of this clonotype. The V gene is TRBV5-1, the J gene TRBJ1-2; D is unclear. V was trimmed by 2 bases and J by 8 bases, leaving 13 bases between them. Germline CDR1 SGHRS, CDR2 YFSETQ. The CDR3 runs to 13 residues. In DNA form, the CDR3 reads TGCGCCAGCAGCTTATGGACGGCTTGGGGCTACACCTTC. This encodes CASSLWTAWGYTF.

About this clonotype: Germline is not matched at one junction end, which may reflect a read error. The rearrangement links TRBV6-2 or TRBV6-3 to TRBJ1-3; D remains ambiguous. This CDR3 is 16 amino acids long. CDR1 and CDR2 from the germline V gene are MNHEY and SVGEGT. CDR3 bases: TGTGCCAGCGGTTACTCCTGGGCAGCCTCTGGAGACACCATATATTTT. This encodes CASGYSWAASGDTIYF.

This clonotype has more than one count but fewer than ten. This chain links TRBV4-2 with TRBJ2-1, with D tentatively TRBD1 (5 bases). The CDR3 extends over 14 amino acids. The germline V gene has CDR1 LGHNA and CDR2 YNFKEQ. V was shortened by 5 bases and J by 6 bases, with 14 bases between the two germline ends. CDR3 sequence: CASSYSTGSNEQFF. The CDR3 DNA follows: TGTGCCAGCAGCTACAGCACAGGTAGCAATGAGCAGTTCTTC.

This clonotype appeared many times. V and J are TRBV6-1 and TRBJ1-1, with D possibly TRBD1 on 6 matching bases. Germline CDR1 and CDR2: MNHNS and SASEGT. V lost 4 bases, J lost 4 bases, and 16 bases lay in between. CDR3 length: 15 amino acids. This CDR3 reads CASSAYRAGGTEAFF. The CDR3, as DNA: TGTGCCAGCAGTGCCTACAGGGCGGGAGGCACTGAAGCTTTCTTT.

A few counts support this clonotype. The CDR3 sequence is CASSLDGSSYNSPLHF. The DNA for the CDR3 is TGCGCCAGCAGCTTGGATGGGAGCTCCTATAATTCACCCCTCCACTTT. The chain joins TRBV5-1 to TRBJ1-6; unclear D gene. The CDR3 length is 16 residues. Germline-derived CDR1 and CDR2 are SGHRS and YFSETQ. Trimming took 0 bases from V and 0 from J, leaving 7 bases between them.

This clonotype was seen ten or more times. The rearrangement links TRBV3-1 to TRBJ2-3; 10 positions agree with TRBD2. J gave up 2 bases and V 0 bases, and 11 bases lay outside the gene matches. This CDR3 spans 19 amino acids. CDR1 is LGHDT, CDR2 YNNKEL, per germline (reference sequence). This CDR3 is CASSQDFGSSGSNTDTQYF. In DNA form, the CDR3 reads TGTGCCAGCAGCCAAGATTTTGGGTCTAGCGGGAGTAACACAGATACGCAGTATTTT.

This clonotype was counted at least ten times. This chain joins TRBV12-3 or TRBV12-4 and TRBJ2-1; TRBD2 matches 11 bases. This CDR3 is 15 amino acids long. Unmatched junction bases numbered 5, after V lost 2 bases and J lost 8 bases. Here the CDR3 DNA reads TGTGCCAGCAGTTTATTTAGCGGGAGGGCCGATGAGCAGTTCTTC. This gives the protein CASSLFSGRADEQFF.

This clonotype has only a few counts. The CDR3 DNA follows: TGTGCCAGCAGTGAATCGACAGGGGGGTTCACCGGGGAGCTGTTTTTT. The encoded protein is CASSESTGGFTGELFF. The J gene is TRBJ2-2, the V gene TRBV6-1, with 9 bases fitting TRBD1. CDR1 MNHNS and CDR2 SASEGT come from the germline V gene. V was clipped by 2 bases and J by 4 bases; unmatched bases: 5. The CDR3 runs 16 residues.

This clonotype appeared many times. This rearrangement joins TRBV20-1 to TRBJ2-3; a possible D gene is TRBD2 (5 bases). CDR1 and CDR2 (germline): DFQATT, SNEGSKA (reference sequence). The V and J ends lost 7 bases and 6 bases respectively, with 17 bases between them. The CDR3 totals 13 residues. This chain's CDR3 is CSVPGLTGDTQYF. CDR3 DNA sequence: TGCAGTGTTCCGGGCCTCACGGGGGATACGCAGTATTTT.

This clonotype has a handful of counts. The V call is TRBV7-2, the J call TRBJ1-1; D is perhaps TRBD1 (5 bases). Per the germline V gene, CDR1 is SGHTA and CDR2 is FQGNSA. V lost 6 bases to trimming and J lost 13 bases, with 21 bases between them. There are 13 residues in the CDR3. Here the CDR3 reads CASRFPGPGPGFF. CDR3 DNA: TGTGCCAGCAGGTTTCCGGGGCCAGGTCCGGGTTTCTTT.

This clonotype was picked up many times. This chain joins TRBV3-1 and TRBJ1-5, with D possibly TRBD1 on 5 matching bases. The germline gives CDR1 LGHDT, CDR2 YNNKEL (reference sequence). The CDR3 is 14 amino acids. Trimming removed 2 bases at V and 7 bases at J, with 12 bases between. The CDR3 DNA follows: TGTGCCAGCAGCCAAATAACTTGGGGGCAGCCCCAGCATTTT. Translation: CASSQITWGQPQHF. The full variable domain, with the rest looked up from reference TRBV3-1 and TRBJ1-5, is DTAVSQTPKYLVTQMGNDKSIKCEQNLGHDTMYWYKQDSKKFLKIMFSYNNKELIINETVPNRFSPKSPDKAHLNLHINSLELGDSAVYFCASSQITWGQPQHFGDGTRLSIL.

This clonotype came up a few times. This CDR3 is CASSTTAGQETQYF. The CDR3 nucleotides are TGCGCCAGCAGCACAACAGCGGGACAAGAGACCCAGTACTTC. The genes are TRBV5-1 and TRBJ2-5, with 7 bases fitting TRBD2. Germline loops: CDR1 SGHRS, CDR2 YFSETQ. The CDR3 extends over 14 amino acids. V dropped 4 bases and J dropped 2; count of bases not matched to a gene: 5.

This clonotype has at least ten counts. The V call is TRBV12-3 or TRBV12-4, the J call TRBJ2-7, with D unresolved. The length of the CDR3 is 14 residues. V lost 3 bases to trimming and J lost 2 bases, with 11 bases between them. CDR3 DNA: TGTGCCAGCAGTTTGGGTGGTCCCACCTACGAGCAGTACTTC. Translating it yields CASSLGGPTYEQYF.

The sample holds many counts of this clonotype. The genes are TRBV28 and TRBJ1-1; maybe TRBD1 (5 bases). The V and J ends lost 6 bases and 8 bases respectively, with 13 bases between them. The CDR3 has 12 amino acids. Germline CDR1 and CDR2: MDHEN and SYDVKM. CDR3 residues: CASRRQSSEAFF. CDR3 in DNA: TGTGCCAGCAGGCGACAGTCCTCGGAAGCTTTCTTT.

This clonotype has more than one count but fewer than ten. V and J are TRBV27 and TRBJ1-2, with a weak D call TRBD1 (6 bases). CDR1 is MNHEY, CDR2 SMNVEV, per germline (reference sequence). CDR3 size: 15 residues. V was shortened by 0 bases and J by 4 bases, with 12 bases between the two germline ends. The CDR3 nucleotides read TGTGCCAGCAGTTTATCCTTGATACAGGGCTATGGCTACACCTTC. Translating it yields CASSLSLIQGYGYTF.

A word on this clonotype: The junction differs from germline at one of its ends, possibly a read error. This chain links TRBV7-3 with TRBJ2-3; D unclear. Germline V gene data show CDR1 as SGHTA and CDR2 as FQGTGA. CDR3 length: 13 residues. The CDR3: CASSLRGTDMQYF. The CDR3 DNA sequence: TGTGCCAGCAGCTTACGTGGCACAGATATGCAGTATTTT.

At least ten counts were recorded for this clonotype. This rearrangement joins TRBV5-1 to TRBJ2-1, with 12 bases lining up with TRBD2. The CDR3 is 17 amino acids. In germline, CDR1 is SGHRS, CDR2 YFSETQ. V dropped 1 base and J dropped 1; count of bases not matched to a gene: 3. The CDR3 region has the DNA TGCGCCAGCAGCTTGACTAGCGGGAGGTTGTCCTACAATGAGCAGTTCTTC. Translated: CASSLTSGRLSYNEQFF.

This chain connects TRBV2 to TRBJ1-5; the D is unclear. The CDR3 extends over 13 amino acids. Trimming shortened V by 11 bases and J by 7 bases, and 18 bases separated the two germline ends. Germline values: CDR1 SNHLY, CDR2 FYNNEI. Here the CDR3 reads CAWSGSAGQPQHF. The CDR3 DNA follows: TGTGCCTGGAGTGGGTCAGCGGGGCAGCCCCAGCATTTT.

This clonotype was picked up a small number of times. A junction boundary mismatches the germline segment, possibly from a read error. This chain links TRBV7-3 with TRBJ2-3, with 7 bases fitting TRBD1. Germline V gene lookup returns CDR1 SGHTA and CDR2 FQGTGA. The CDR3 contains 15 residues. The CDR3 loop reads CATSPGTANTDTQYF. In DNA form, the CDR3 reads TGTGCCACCAGCCCCGGGACAGCCAACACAGATACGCAGTATTTT.

A few counts support this clonotype. Just one base apart from a much larger clone, this may be a read error. This sequence joins TRBV6-1 and TRBJ2-1; 10 bases agree with TRBD1. There are 14 residues in the CDR3. V gave up 4 bases and J gave up 8 bases; unmatched junction bases: 5. Germline CDR1 is MNHNS and CDR2 is SASEGT. This chain's CDR3 is CASSARTGGDEQFF. The CDR3 region has the DNA TGTGCCAGCAGTGCCCGGACAGGGGGGGATGAGCAGTTCTTC.

The chain couples TRBV13 to TRBJ1-1; D is unclear. The germline gives CDR1 PRHDT, CDR2 FYEKMQ (reference sequence). This CDR3 contains 13 residues. V lost 5 bases and J lost 3, with 10 bases in between. CDR3 residues: CASSLKEYTEAFF. CDR3 sequence (DNA): TGTGCCAGCAGCCTTAAAGAGTACACTGAAGCTTTCTTT.